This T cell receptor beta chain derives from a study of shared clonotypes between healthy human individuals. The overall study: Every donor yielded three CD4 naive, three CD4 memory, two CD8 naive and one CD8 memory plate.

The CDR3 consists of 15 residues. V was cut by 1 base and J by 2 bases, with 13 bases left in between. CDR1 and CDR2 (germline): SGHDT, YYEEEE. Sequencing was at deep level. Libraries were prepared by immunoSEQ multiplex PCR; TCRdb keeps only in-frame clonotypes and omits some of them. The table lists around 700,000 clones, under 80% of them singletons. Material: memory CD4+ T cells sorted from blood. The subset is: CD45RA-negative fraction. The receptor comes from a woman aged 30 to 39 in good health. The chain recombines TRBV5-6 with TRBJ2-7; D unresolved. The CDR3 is CASSLSSPYPYEQYF. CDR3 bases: TGTGCCAGCAGCTTGAGTTCTCCATACCCCTACGAGCAGTACTTC. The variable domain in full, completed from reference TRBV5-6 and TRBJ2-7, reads DAGVTQSPTHLIKTRGQQVTLRCSPKSGHDTVSWYQQALGQGPQFIFQYYEEEERQRGNFPDRFSGHQFPNYSSELNVNALLLGDSALYLCASSLSSPYPYEQYFGPGTRLTVT.